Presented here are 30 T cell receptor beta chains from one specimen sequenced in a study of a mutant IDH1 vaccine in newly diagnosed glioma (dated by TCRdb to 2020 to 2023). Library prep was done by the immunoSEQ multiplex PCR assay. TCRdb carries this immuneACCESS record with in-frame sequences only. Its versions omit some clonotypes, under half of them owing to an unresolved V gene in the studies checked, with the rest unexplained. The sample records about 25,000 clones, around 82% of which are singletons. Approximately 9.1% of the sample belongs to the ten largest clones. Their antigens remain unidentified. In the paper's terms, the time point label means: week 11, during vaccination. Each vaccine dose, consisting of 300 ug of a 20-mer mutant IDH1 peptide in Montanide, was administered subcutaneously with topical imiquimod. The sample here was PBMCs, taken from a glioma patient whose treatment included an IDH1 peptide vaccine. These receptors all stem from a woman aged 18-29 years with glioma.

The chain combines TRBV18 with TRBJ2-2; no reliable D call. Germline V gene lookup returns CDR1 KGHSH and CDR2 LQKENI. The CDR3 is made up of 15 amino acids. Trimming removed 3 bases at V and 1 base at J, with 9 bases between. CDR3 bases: TGTGCCAGCTCACCTCCCTCTAGGAACACCGGGGAGCTGTTTTTT. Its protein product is CASSPPSRNTGELFF.

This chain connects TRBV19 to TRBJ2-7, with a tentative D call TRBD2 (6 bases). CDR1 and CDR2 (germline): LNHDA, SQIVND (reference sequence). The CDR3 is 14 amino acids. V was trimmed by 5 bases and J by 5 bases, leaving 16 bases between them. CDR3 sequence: CASSAGSLRDEQYF. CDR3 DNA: TGTGCCAGTAGTGCCGGGAGCCTCAGGGACGAGCAGTACTTC. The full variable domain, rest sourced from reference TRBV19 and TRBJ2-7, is DGGITQSPKYLFRKEGQNVTLSCEQNLNHDAMYWYRQDPGQGLRLIYYSQIVNDFQKGDIAEGYSVSREKKESFPLTVTSAQKNPTAFYLCASSAGSLRDEQYFGPGTRLTVT.

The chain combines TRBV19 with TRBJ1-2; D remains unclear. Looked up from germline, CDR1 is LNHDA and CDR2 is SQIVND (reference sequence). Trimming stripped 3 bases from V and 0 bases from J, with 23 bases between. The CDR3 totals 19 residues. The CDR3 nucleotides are TGTGCCAGTAGTATGGTCCAGGAGGAGGACGTTTGGGCTAACTATGGCTACACCTTC. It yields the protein CASSMVQEEDVWANYGYTF. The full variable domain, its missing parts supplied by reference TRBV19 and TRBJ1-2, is DGGITQSPKYLFRKEGQNVTLSCEQNLNHDAMYWYRQDPGQGLRLIYYSQIVNDFQKGDIAEGYSVSREKKESFPLTVTSAQKNPTAFYLCASSMVQEEDVWANYGYTFGSGTRLTVV.

Written as DNA, the CDR3 is TGTGCCAGCAGCTTAGGGGTCCTAGGGGGGCCCACCTTC. It translates to CASSLGVLGGPTF. This chain uses TRBV7-9 with TRBJ1-2, with D possibly matching TRBD1 (6 bases). Trimming pared 1 base from V and 13 bases from J, leaving 16 bases between. Looked up from germline, CDR1 is SEHNR and CDR2 is FQNEAQ (reference sequence). The CDR3 runs 13 residues.

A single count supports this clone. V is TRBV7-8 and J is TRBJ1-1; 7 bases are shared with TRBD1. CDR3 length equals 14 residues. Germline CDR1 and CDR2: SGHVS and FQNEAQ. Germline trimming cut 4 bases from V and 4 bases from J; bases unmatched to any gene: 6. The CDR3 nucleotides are TGTGCCAGCAGCTACCGGGACAGCGGCACTGAAGCTTTCTTT. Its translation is CASSYRDSGTEAFF.

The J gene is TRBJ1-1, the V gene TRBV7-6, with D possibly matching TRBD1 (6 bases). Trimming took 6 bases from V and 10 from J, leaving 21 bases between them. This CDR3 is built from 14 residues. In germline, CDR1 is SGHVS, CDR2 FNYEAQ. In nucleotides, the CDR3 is TGTGCCAGCAGTCCCGGGGCTAGGTTAGGGGGAGCTTTCTTT. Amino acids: CASSPGARLGGAFF.

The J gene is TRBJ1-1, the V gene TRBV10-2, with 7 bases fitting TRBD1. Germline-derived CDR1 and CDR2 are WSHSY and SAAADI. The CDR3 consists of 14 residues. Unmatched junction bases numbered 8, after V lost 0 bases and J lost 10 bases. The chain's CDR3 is CASSESKGAGRAFF. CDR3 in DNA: TGCGCCAGCAGTGAGTCGAAGGGGGCAGGTAGAGCTTTCTTT.

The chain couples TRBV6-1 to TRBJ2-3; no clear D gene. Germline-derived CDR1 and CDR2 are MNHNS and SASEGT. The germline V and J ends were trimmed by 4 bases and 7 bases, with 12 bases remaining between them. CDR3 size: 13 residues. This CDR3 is CASSVGRDYTQYF. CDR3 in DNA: TGTGCCAGCAGTGTTGGTAGGGATTATACGCAGTATTTT.

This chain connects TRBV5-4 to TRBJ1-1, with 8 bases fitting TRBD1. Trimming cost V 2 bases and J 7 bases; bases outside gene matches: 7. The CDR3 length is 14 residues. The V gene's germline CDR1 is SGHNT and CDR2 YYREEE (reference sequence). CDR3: CASSFTGTGLEAFF. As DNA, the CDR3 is TGTGCCAGCAGCTTTACCGGGACAGGCCTTGAAGCTTTCTTT.

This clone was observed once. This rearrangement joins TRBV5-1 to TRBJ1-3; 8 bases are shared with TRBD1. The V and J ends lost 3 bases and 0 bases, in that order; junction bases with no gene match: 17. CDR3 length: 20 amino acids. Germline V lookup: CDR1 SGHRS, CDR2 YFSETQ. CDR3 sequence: CASSSTGGTPGPYSGNTIYF. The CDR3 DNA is TGCGCCAGCAGCTCCACAGGGGGTACCCCGGGGCCCTACTCTGGAAACACCATATATTTT.

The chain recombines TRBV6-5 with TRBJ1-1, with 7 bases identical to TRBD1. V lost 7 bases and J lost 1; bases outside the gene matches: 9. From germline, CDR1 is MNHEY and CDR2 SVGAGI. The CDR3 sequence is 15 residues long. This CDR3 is CASTTRQGKNTEAFF. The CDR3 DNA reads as TGTGCCAGCACCACCCGACAGGGTAAGAACACTGAAGCTTTCTTT.

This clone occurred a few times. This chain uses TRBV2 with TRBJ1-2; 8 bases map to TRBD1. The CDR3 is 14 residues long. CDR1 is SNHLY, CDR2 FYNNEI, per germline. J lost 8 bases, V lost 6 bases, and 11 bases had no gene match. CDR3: CASRGRTGSGGYTF. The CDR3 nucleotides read TGTGCCAGCAGGGGGAGGACAGGGTCTGGAGGCTACACCTTC.

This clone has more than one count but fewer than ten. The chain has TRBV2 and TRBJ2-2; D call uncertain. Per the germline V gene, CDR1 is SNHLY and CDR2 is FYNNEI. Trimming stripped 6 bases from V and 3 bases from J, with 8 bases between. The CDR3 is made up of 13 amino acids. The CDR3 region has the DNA TGTGCCAGCAGGAGCATAGACACCGGGGAGCTGTTTTTT. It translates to CASRSIDTGELFF.

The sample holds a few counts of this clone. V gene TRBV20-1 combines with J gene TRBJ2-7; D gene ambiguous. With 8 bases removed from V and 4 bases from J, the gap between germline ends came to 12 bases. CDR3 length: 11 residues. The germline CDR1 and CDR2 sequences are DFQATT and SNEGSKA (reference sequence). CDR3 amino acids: CSPSDGYEQYF. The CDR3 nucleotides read TGCAGTCCTTCGGACGGTTACGAGCAGTACTTC.

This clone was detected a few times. The CDR3 loop reads CASSFGGDLHEQYF. CDR3 nucleotide sequence: TGTGCCAGCAGTTTTGGGGGGGACCTTCACGAGCAGTACTTC. The chain joins TRBV27 to TRBJ2-7, with 7 bases fitting TRBD2. This CDR3 comprises 14 residues. V lost 3 bases, J lost 5 bases, and 7 bases stayed unmatched. The V gene's germline CDR1 is MNHEY and CDR2 SMNVEV (reference sequence).

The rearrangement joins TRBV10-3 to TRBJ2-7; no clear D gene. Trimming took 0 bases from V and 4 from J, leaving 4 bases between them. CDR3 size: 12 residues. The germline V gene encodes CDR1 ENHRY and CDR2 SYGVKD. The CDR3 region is CAISESGYEQYF. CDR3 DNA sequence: TGTGCCATCAGTGAGTCGGGATACGAGCAGTACTTC.

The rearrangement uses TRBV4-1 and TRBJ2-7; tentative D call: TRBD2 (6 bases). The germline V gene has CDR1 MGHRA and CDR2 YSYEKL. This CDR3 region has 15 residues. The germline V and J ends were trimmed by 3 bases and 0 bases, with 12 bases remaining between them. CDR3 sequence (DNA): TGCGCCAGCAGCCACCCTGCGGGAAGCTCCTACGAGCAGTACTTC. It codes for CASSHPAGSSYEQYF.

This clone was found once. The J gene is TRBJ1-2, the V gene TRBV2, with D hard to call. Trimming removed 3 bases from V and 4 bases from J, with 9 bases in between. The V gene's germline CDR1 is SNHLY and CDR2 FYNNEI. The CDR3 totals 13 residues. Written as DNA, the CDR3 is TGTGCCAGCAGTGATAAGGGTCTCTATGGCTACACCTTC. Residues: CASSDKGLYGYTF.

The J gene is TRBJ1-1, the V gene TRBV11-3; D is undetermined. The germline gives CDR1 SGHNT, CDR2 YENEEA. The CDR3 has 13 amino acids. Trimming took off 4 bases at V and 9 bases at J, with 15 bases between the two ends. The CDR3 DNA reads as TGTGCCAGCAGCTGGATGCAAGGACCGCAAGCTTTCTTT. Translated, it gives CASSWMQGPQAFF.

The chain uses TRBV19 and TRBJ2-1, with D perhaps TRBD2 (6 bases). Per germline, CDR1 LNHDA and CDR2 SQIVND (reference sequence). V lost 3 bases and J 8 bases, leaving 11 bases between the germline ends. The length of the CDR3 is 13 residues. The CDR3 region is CASSIGSLDEQFF. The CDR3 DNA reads TGTGCCAGTAGTATCGGGAGTTTGGATGAGCAGTTCTTC. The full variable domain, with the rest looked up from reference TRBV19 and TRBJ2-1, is DGGITQSPKYLFRKEGQNVTLSCEQNLNHDAMYWYRQDPGQGLRLIYYSQIVNDFQKGDIAEGYSVSREKKESFPLTVTSAQKNPTAFYLCASSIGSLDEQFFGPGTRLTVL.

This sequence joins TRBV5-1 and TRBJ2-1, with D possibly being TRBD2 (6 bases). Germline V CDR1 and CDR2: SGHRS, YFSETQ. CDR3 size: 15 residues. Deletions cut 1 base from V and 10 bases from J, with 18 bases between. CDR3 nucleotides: TGCGCCAGCAGCTTGTGGGTAGCGGAGGAGGGGGAGCAGTTCTTC. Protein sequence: CASSLWVAEEGEQFF.

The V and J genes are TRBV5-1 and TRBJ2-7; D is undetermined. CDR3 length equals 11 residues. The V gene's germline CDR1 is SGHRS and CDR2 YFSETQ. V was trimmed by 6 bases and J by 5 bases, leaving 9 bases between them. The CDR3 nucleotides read TGCGCCAGCAATGTGGCGGACGAGCAGTACTTC. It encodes CASNVADEQYF.

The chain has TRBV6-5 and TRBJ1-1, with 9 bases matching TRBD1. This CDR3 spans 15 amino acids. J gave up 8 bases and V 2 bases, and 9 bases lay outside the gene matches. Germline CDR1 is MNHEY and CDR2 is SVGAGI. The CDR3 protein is CASSYPPGQGNEAFF. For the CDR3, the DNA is TGTGCCAGCAGTTACCCCCCGGGACAGGGAAACGAAGCTTTCTTT.

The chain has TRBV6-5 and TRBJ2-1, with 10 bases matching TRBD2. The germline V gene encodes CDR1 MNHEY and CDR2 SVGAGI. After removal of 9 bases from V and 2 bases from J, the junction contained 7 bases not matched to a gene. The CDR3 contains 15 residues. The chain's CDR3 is CASRIAGGTYNEQFF. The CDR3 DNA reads TGTGCCAGTCGAATAGCGGGAGGAACCTACAATGAGCAGTTCTTC.

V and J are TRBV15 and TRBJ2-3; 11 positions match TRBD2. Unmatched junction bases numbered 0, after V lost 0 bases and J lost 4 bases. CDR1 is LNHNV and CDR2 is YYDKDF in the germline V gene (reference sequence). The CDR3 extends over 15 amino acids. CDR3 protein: CATSRDSGGADTQYF. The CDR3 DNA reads TGTGCCACCAGCAGAGATAGCGGGGGGGCAGATACGCAGTATTTT.

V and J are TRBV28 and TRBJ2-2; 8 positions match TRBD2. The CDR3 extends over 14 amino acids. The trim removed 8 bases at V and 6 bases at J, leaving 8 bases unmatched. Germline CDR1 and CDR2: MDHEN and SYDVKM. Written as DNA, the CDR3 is TGTGCCAGCGGCGGACTAGCAGGGGCCGGGGAGCTGTTTTTT. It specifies CASGGLAGAGELFF.

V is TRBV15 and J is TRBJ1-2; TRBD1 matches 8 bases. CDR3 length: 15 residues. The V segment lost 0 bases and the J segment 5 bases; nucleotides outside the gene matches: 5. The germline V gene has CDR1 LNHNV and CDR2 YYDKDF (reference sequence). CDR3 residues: CATSREGQGFYGYTF. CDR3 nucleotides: TGTGCCACCAGCAGAGAAGGACAGGGATTTTATGGCTACACCTTC.

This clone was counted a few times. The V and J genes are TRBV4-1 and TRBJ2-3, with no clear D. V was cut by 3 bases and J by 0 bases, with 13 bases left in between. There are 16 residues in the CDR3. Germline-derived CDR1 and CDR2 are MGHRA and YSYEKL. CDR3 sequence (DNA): TGCGCCAGCAGCCAGCCTGGCGGTCCTAGCACAGATACGCAGTATTTT. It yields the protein CASSQPGGPSTDTQYF.

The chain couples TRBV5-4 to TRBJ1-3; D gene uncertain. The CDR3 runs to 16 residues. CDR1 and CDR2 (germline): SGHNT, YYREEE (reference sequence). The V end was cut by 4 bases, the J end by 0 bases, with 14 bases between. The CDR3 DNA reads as TGTGCCAGCAGCGAACACGGCAGCCTCTCTGGAAACACCATATATTTT. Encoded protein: CASSEHGSLSGNTIYF.

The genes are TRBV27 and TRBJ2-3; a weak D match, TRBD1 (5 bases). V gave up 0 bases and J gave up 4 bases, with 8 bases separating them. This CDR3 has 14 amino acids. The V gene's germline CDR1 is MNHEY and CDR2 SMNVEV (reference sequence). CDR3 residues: CASSLSQGSDTQYF. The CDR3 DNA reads TGTGCCAGCAGTTTATCTCAGGGATCAGATACGCAGTATTTT.